This is a list of T cell receptor beta chains from one sample in a study of blood T cell repertoires in COVID-19. Profiling relied on immunoSEQ multiplex PCR, and the TCRdb table lists in-frame clones only, not all of them. The sample shows tens of thousands of clones, about 87% of them seen only once. Sequencing was carried out using peripheral blood. The source of these receptors is a woman aged 45-65 years with acute or convalescent COVID-19. Each CDR3 is given with its conserved first and last residue. The order of the fields is V gene, J gene, D gene, clone size, CDR3 DNA, CDR3 protein. The D gene is left open where the match is weak. A clone size is listed for some rows: how often the clone was seen (once, few, many), or a class if it is expanded.

v_call: TRBV14; j_call: TRBJ2-7; d_call: TRBD1; clone_size: -; cdr3_nt: TGTGCCAGCAGCCATCCAGGGGGATATGGGTACGAGCAGTACTTC; cdr3_aa: CASSHPGGYGYEQYF
v_call: TRBV7-7; j_call: TRBJ2-2; d_call: TRBD2; clone_size: -; cdr3_nt: TGTGCTAGCAGCTTAGTAGCGGGACCTACCGGGGAGCTGTTTTTT; cdr3_aa: CASSLVAGPTGELFF
v_call: TRBV6-5; j_call: TRBJ1-5; d_call: -; clone_size: -; cdr3_nt: TGTGCCAGCAGAGCCGGGATCTTGACGAATCAGCCCCAGCATTTT; cdr3_aa: CASRAGILTNQPQHF
v_call: TRBV9; j_call: TRBJ1-5; d_call: -; clone_size: -; cdr3_nt: TGTGCCAGCAGCGTATCCCCAGAGGTCAATCAGCCCCAGCATTTT; cdr3_aa: CASSVSPEVNQPQHF
v_call: TRBV9; j_call: TRBJ2-1; d_call: TRBD2; clone_size: -; cdr3_nt: TGTGCCAGCAGCGACCCAAAGGGGGCTAGCGGGAGGAAGAGGGTCCCCTACAATGAGCAGTTCTTC; cdr3_aa: CASSDPKGASGRKRVPYNEQFF
v_call: TRBV5-6; j_call: TRBJ1-4; d_call: TRBD1; clone_size: -; cdr3_nt: TGTGCCAGCAGCTTGGTGCAGGGGGCGGGTGAAAAACTGTTTTTT; cdr3_aa: CASSLVQGAGEKLFF
v_call: TRBV19; j_call: TRBJ1-4; d_call: -; clone_size: -; cdr3_nt: TGTGCCAGTAGTTCCGGGGGTAATGAAAAACTGTTTTTT; cdr3_aa: CASSSGGNEKLFF
v_call: TRBV4-3; j_call: TRBJ2-7; d_call: TRBD1; clone_size: -; cdr3_nt: TGCGCCAGCAGCCAAGATAGTACTCGGACAGGGGAATCCTACGAGCAGTACTTC; cdr3_aa: CASSQDSTRTGESYEQYF
v_call: TRBV5-1; j_call: TRBJ1-4; d_call: -; clone_size: -; cdr3_nt: TGCGCCAGCACCCCTCACACCTCAACTAATGAAAAACTGTTTTTT; cdr3_aa: CASTPHTSTNEKLFF
v_call: TRBV15; j_call: TRBJ2-3; d_call: -; clone_size: -; cdr3_nt: TGTGCCACCAGCAGAGTTTTCGTGAGAGATACGCAGTATTTT; cdr3_aa: CATSRVFVRDTQYF
v_call: TRBV28; j_call: TRBJ1-6; d_call: -; clone_size: -; cdr3_nt: TGTGCCAGCAGTTATCTGGGCTTCGACAGGTCACCCCTCCACTTT; cdr3_aa: CASSYLGFDRSPLHF
v_call: TRBV4-2; j_call: TRBJ1-3; d_call: -; clone_size: -; cdr3_nt: TGTGCCAGCAGCCAAGATAGTTCGGCAGCGAGGAGGGCTGGAAACACCATATATTTT; cdr3_aa: CASSQDSSAARRAGNTIYF
v_call: TRBV3-1/TRBV3-2; j_call: TRBJ2-7; d_call: TRBD1; clone_size: -; cdr3_nt: TGTGCCAGCAGCCAAGAATCCCGGACAGGAGCCTACGAGCAGTACTTC; cdr3_aa: CASSQESRTGAYEQYF
v_call: TRBV21-1; j_call: TRBJ2-1; d_call: -; clone_size: -; cdr3_nt: TGTGCCAGCAGCAAACCGGAGAACTACTACAATGAGCAGTTCTTC; cdr3_aa: CASSKPENYYNEQFF
v_call: TRBV5-5; j_call: TRBJ1-3; d_call: -; clone_size: -; cdr3_nt: TGTGCCAGCAGCTTGTTCGCGGGTTCTGGAAACACCATATATTTT; cdr3_aa: CASSLFAGSGNTIYF
v_call: TRBV28; j_call: TRBJ2-1; d_call: -; clone_size: -; cdr3_nt: TGTGCCAGCAGTTTGGCTCGGGGACACCGGGCTTACAATGAGCAGTTCTTC; cdr3_aa: CASSLARGHRAYNEQFF
v_call: TRBV5-1; j_call: TRBJ1-5; d_call: -; clone_size: -; cdr3_nt: TGCGCCAGCAGTACAGGGCCCTATAGCAATCAGCCCCAGCATTTT; cdr3_aa: CASSTGPYSNQPQHF
v_call: TRBV6-2/TRBV6-3; j_call: TRBJ2-1; d_call: TRBD2; clone_size: -; cdr3_nt: TGTGCCAGCAGTTACAACGGACTAGCGGGAGTGGTCAATGAGCAGTTCTTC; cdr3_aa: CASSYNGLAGVVNEQFF
v_call: TRBV19; j_call: TRBJ1-5; d_call: TRBD1; clone_size: -; cdr3_nt: TGTGCCAGTAGTCTCCAGGGGGGCGATCAGCCCCAGCATTTT; cdr3_aa: CASSLQGGDQPQHF
v_call: TRBV11-2; j_call: TRBJ1-1; d_call: -; clone_size: -; cdr3_nt: TGTGCCAGCAGCTTGGGGAGGAACACTGAAGCTTTCTTT; cdr3_aa: CASSLGRNTEAFF
v_call: TRBV6-5; j_call: TRBJ2-2; d_call: -; clone_size: -; cdr3_nt: TGTGCCAGCAGTTATAGGGAACTAGCTACCGGGGAGCTGTTTTTT; cdr3_aa: CASSYRELATGELFF
v_call: TRBV7-3; j_call: TRBJ2-1; d_call: -; clone_size: -; cdr3_nt: TGTGCCAGCAGCTTAAGCAGTTACAATGAGCAGTTCTTC; cdr3_aa: CASSLSSYNEQFF
v_call: TRBV5-6; j_call: TRBJ1-1; d_call: TRBD1; clone_size: -; cdr3_nt: TGTGCCAGCAGAAGGACAGGATTGAACACTGAAGCTTTCTTT; cdr3_aa: CASRRTGLNTEAFF
v_call: TRBV5-8; j_call: TRBJ1-1; d_call: TRBD1; clone_size: once; cdr3_nt: TGTGCCAGCAGACGGGGACAGGGGGCTACTGAAGCTTTCTTT; cdr3_aa: CASRRGQGATEAFF
v_call: TRBV9; j_call: TRBJ1-1; d_call: -; clone_size: -; cdr3_nt: TGTGCCAGCAGCCTTCCCCCCGAGGGGGTTACTGAAGCTTTCTTT; cdr3_aa: CASSLPPEGVTEAFF
v_call: TRBV29-1; j_call: TRBJ2-3; d_call: -; clone_size: -; cdr3_nt: TGCAGCGTTGGAGGTCCCGATGCGGATACGCAGTATTTT; cdr3_aa: CSVGGPDADTQYF
v_call: TRBV2; j_call: TRBJ1-4; d_call: -; clone_size: -; cdr3_nt: TGTGCCAGCAGTAGACAGGTTAAACTGTTTTTT; cdr3_aa: CASSRQVKLFF
v_call: TRBV6-5; j_call: TRBJ2-3; d_call: -; clone_size: -; cdr3_nt: TGTGCCAGCAGGGGCAGGGTGGATACGCAGTATTTT; cdr3_aa: CASRGRVDTQYF
v_call: TRBV14; j_call: TRBJ2-3; d_call: -; clone_size: -; cdr3_nt: TGTGCCAGCAGCCACACCGGGGATACGCAGTATTTT; cdr3_aa: CASSHTGDTQYF